This T cell receptor (beta chain) derives from a study of OX40 agonist ivuxolimab in advanced cancers. Study as a whole: Ivuxolimab, an agonist antibody against OX40 (CD134), was given to patients. Those enrolled were 80% to 85% male, with a mean age of around 57 years and ages from roughly 20 to 85. Partial responses were seen in three patients, one with hepatocellular carcinoma and two with cutaneous melanoma.

Deletions cut 5 bases from V and 6 bases from J, with 2 bases between. The CDR3 sequence is 10 residues long. Germline CDR1 is SGHAT and CDR2 is FQNNGV. Clones were sequenced by immunoSEQ multiplex PCR, and TCRdb holds only the in-frame ones, with some missing. The table records 23,000 or so clones, just under 85% of them present only once. This receptor was obtained from an adult with an advanced solid tumor such as melanoma, head and neck, liver or kidney cancer. The rearrangement links TRBV11-2 to TRBJ2-1; D gene ambiguous. This sample comprised CD4+ or CD8+ T cells sorted from blood, obtained in a trial of the OX40 agonist ivuxolimab. In DNA form, the CDR3 reads TGTGCCAGCAGCACCAATGAGCAGTTCTTC. Translated, it gives CASSTNEQFF.